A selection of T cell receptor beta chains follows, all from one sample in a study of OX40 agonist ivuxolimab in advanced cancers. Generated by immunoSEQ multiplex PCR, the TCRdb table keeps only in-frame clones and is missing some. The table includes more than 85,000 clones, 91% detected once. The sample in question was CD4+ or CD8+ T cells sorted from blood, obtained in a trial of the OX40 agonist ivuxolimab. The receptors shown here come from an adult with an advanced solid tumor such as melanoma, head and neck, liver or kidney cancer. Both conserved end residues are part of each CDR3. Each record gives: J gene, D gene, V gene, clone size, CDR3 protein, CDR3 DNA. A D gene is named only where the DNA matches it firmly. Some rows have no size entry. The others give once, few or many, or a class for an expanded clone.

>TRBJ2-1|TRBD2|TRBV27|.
CASSEAGWHNEQFF
TGTGCCAGCAGTGAAGCGGGATGGCACAATGAGCAGTTCTTC
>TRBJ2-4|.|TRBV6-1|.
CASRLRGGKNIQYF
TGTGCCAGCAGATTACGGGGAGGTAAAAACATTCAGTACTTC
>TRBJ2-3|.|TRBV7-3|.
CASSAQGSTDTQYF
TGTGCCAGCAGCGCCCAGGGTAGCACAGATACGCAGTATTTT
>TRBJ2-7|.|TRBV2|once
CASKRLKVYEQYF
TGTGCCAGCAAACGACTGAAAGTCTACGAGCAGTACTTC
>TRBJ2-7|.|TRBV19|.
CASSMRVSYEQYF
TGTGCCAGTAGTATGAGGGTCTCCTACGAGCAGTACTTC
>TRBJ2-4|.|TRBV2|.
CASSGQGSKNIQYF
TGTGCCAGCAGTGGGCAGGGTAGCAAAAACATTCAGTACTTC
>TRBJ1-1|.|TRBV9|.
CASRPRVGGNTEAFF
TGTGCCAGCAGACCTAGGGTCGGGGGGAACACTGAAGCTTTCTTT
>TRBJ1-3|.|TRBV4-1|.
CASSQDQAGAGNTIYF
TGCGCCAGCAGCCAAGATCAGGCGGGGGCTGGAAACACCATATATTTT
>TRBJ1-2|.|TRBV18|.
CASSQRQPQTGGYTF
TGTGCCAGCTCGCAGAGACAGCCCCAAACGGGGGGCTACACCTTC
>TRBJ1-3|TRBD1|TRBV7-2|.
CASSFSGRGSKGNTIYF
TGTGCCAGCAGCTTTTCTGGCAGGGGGAGTAAAGGAAACACCATATATTTT
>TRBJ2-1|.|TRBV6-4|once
CASSDAFESEQFF
TGTGCCAGCAGTGACGCCTTTGAAAGTGAGCAGTTCTTC
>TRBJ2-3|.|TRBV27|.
CASSLSGAGALSTDTQYF
TGTGCCAGCAGTTTATCGGGGGCCGGGGCGCTAAGCACAGATACGCAGTATTTT
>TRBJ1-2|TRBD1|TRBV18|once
CASSPDRAYGYTF
TGTGCCAGCTCACCCGACAGGGCCTATGGCTACACCTTC
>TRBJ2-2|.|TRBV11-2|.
CASSPQGRFAGELFF
TGTGCCAGCAGCCCACAGGGAAGGTTTGCGGGGGAGCTGTTTTTT
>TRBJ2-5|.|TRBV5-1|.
CASSGAGLGQETQYF
TGCGCCAGCAGCGGGGCGGGACTCGGGCAAGAGACCCAGTACTTC
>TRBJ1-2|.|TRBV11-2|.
CASSLGVGYTF
TGTGCCAGCAGCCTGGGGGTTGGCTACACCTTC